A single sample gave rise to the 21 T cell receptor beta chains below, sequenced in a study of long-term antiretroviral therapy in people with HIV. Sequencing relied on immunoSEQ assay v3.0, run at survey level. The assay was immunoSEQ multiplex PCR, and TCRdb's table has in-frame clones only and misses some. The sample records some 23,000 clones, around four fifths being singletons. The sample consisted of unsorted PBMCs, taken 1.1 years before starting antiretroviral therapy. These receptors all come from a woman aged 40-49 years with HIV.

The count of this clone is one. The V call is TRBV7-8, the J call TRBJ2-1, with 9 bases fitting TRBD2. The CDR3 contains 15 residues. The germline gives CDR1 SGHVS, CDR2 FQNEAQ. V lost 5 bases, J lost 7 bases, and 9 bases stayed unmatched. CDR3 bases: TGTGCCAGCAGCCCGTCAGCGGGAGGATGGAATGAGCAGTTCTTC. Its translation is CASSPSAGGWNEQFF.

The chain combines TRBV5-6 with TRBJ1-1; D unresolved. Trimming shortened V by 0 bases and J by 0 bases, and 6 bases separated the two germline ends. Germline V gene sequence: CDR1 SGHDT, CDR2 YYEEEE. This CDR3 spans 14 amino acids. This CDR3 is CASSLGLMNTEAFF. The CDR3 coding sequence is TGTGCCAGCAGCTTGGGACTAATGAACACTGAAGCTTTCTTT.

V usage is TRBV9 and J usage is TRBJ1-1, with 7 positions matching TRBD1. V was clipped by 4 bases and J by 1 base; unmatched bases: 4. Germline V CDR1 and CDR2: SGDLS, YYNGEE. The CDR3 has 14 residues. CDR3 loop: CASSRDRGNTEAFF. CDR3 in DNA: TGTGCCAGCAGCCGGGACAGAGGGAACACTGAAGCTTTCTTT.

The rearrangement links TRBV5-6 to TRBJ2-1, with 10 bases identical to TRBD2. This CDR3 comprises 15 residues. CDR1 and CDR2 from the germline V gene are SGHDT and YYEEEE. Unmatched junction bases numbered 0, after V lost 3 bases and J lost 0 bases. CDR3 residues: CASSSSGSSYNEQFF. The CDR3 nucleotides read TGTGCCAGCAGCTCTAGCGGGAGCTCCTACAATGAGCAGTTCTTC.

As DNA, the CDR3 is TGTGCCAGCAGCGAGCCTATCCCGGGGGTCGGTGAAAAACTGTTTTTT. Translation: CASSEPIPGVGEKLFF. V usage is TRBV9 and J usage is TRBJ1-4, with D possibly matching TRBD1 (5 bases). Germline values: CDR1 SGDLS, CDR2 YYNGEE. The CDR3 is made up of 16 amino acids. V lost 3 bases and J 7 bases, leaving 19 bases between the germline ends.

This chain connects TRBV5-6 to TRBJ2-1; weak D call: TRBD1 (5 bases). This CDR3 contains 11 residues. CDR1 SGHDT and CDR2 YYEEEE come from the germline V gene. V dropped 0 bases and J dropped 15 bases, with 10 bases sitting between them. In DNA, the CDR3 is TGTGCCAGCAGCTTGGGGAAGGGGTCGTTCTTC. Residues: CASSLGKGSFF.

The V call is TRBV2, the J call TRBJ1-4, with D possibly TRBD1 on 5 matching bases. The CDR3 consists of 14 residues. With 4 bases removed from V and 3 bases from J, the gap between germline ends came to 9 bases. Germline V gene lookup returns CDR1 SNHLY and CDR2 FYNNEI. CDR3 loop: CASSAGQANEKLFF. The CDR3 DNA reads TGTGCCAGCAGTGCAGGACAAGCTAATGAAAAACTGTTTTTT.

The rearrangement links TRBV18 to TRBJ1-3; D is unclear. The CDR3 has 14 residues. The germline gives CDR1 KGHSH, CDR2 LQKENI. Trimming left V 6 bases short and J 4 bases short, with 13 bases between. CDR3 in amino acids: CASSDRDSGNTIYF. The CDR3 DNA is TGTGCCAGCTCCGATAGGGATTCCGGAAACACCATATATTTT.

V gene TRBV15 combines with J gene TRBJ2-3; 9 positions match TRBD2. From germline, CDR1 is LNHNV and CDR2 YYDKDF (reference sequence). This CDR3 is 16 amino acids long. Trimming cost V 0 bases and J 6 bases; bases outside gene matches: 7. For the CDR3, the DNA is TGTGCCACCAGCAGAGAGGGCGGGGGGGCCAGGGATACGCAGTATTTT. This encodes CATSREGGGARDTQYF.

This clone has only one observation. CDR3 region: CASGLTPGQTEKLFF. CDR3 DNA: TGTGCTAGTGGTTTGACCCCGGGACAGACAGAAAAACTGTTTTTT. The chain uses TRBV12-5 and TRBJ1-4, with 7 bases fitting TRBD1. Germline V CDR1 and CDR2: LGHNT, FRNRAP. The CDR3 is 15 amino acids. V lost 2 bases, J lost 8 bases, and 8 bases stayed unmatched.

The chain has TRBV6-1 and TRBJ2-3; 7 nucleotides line up with TRBD2. The germline V gene encodes CDR1 MNHNS and CDR2 SASEGT. The CDR3 sequence is 15 residues long. V gave up 6 bases and J gave up 2 bases; unmatched junction bases: 8. The CDR3: CASSDYSGFTDTQYF. DNA of the CDR3: TGTGCCAGCAGCGATTATAGCGGGTTCACAGATACGCAGTATTTT.

The chain is built from TRBV30 and TRBJ2-7; D perhaps matches TRBD2 (7 bases). CDR3 length: 11 residues. Trimming cost V 4 bases and J 6 bases, with 10 bases left between them. The V gene's germline CDR1 is GTSNPN and CDR2 SVGIG (reference sequence). Here the CDR3 reads CAWTGEGEQYF. Written as DNA, the CDR3 is TGTGCCTGGACAGGGGAGGGCGAGCAGTACTTC. The full variable domain, in which reference TRBV30 and TRBJ2-7 provide the parts outside the CDR3, is SQTIHQWPATLVQPVGSPLSLECTVEGTSNPNLYWYRQAAGRGLQLLFYSVGIGQISSEVPQNLSASRPQDRQFILSSKKLLLSDSGFYLCAWTGEGEQYFGPGTRLTVT.

V is TRBV7-9 and J is TRBJ2-5; perhaps D is TRBD1 or TRBD2 (5 bases each). Trimming pared 4 bases from V and 1 base from J, leaving 13 bases between. Per the germline V gene, CDR1 is SEHNR and CDR2 is FQNEAQ (reference sequence). The CDR3 length is 15 residues. CDR3 region: CASSSGPGAQETQYF. Written as DNA, the CDR3 is TGTGCCAGCAGCTCCGGACCCGGGGCCCAAGAGACCCAGTACTTC.

V and J are TRBV4-3 and TRBJ2-1; D possibly corresponds to TRBD2 (5 bases). Trimming took 0 bases from V and 9 from J, leaving 9 bases between them. Per the germline V gene, CDR1 is LGHNA and CDR2 is YSLEER. This CDR3 spans 13 amino acids. The CDR3 nucleotides are TGCGCCAGCAGCCAAGAAAGGAGGAGTGAGCAGTTCTTC. It yields the protein CASSQERRSEQFF.

This chain links TRBV6-6 with TRBJ2-6; D gene ambiguous. This CDR3 is built from 12 residues. Germline CDR1 MNHNY, CDR2 SVGAGI (reference sequence). With 10 bases removed from V and 1 base from J, the gap between germline ends came to 5 bases. CDR3 amino acids: CATSSGANVLTF. CDR3 sequence (DNA): TGTGCCACTAGTTCTGGGGCCAACGTCCTGACTTTC.

The DNA of the CDR3 is TGTGCCACCCTACACGTGCGCGAATATGGCTACACCTTC. Amino acids: CATLHVREYGYTF. The chain joins TRBV19 to TRBJ1-2; no firm D call. Trimming cost V 10 bases and J 5 bases, with 17 bases left between them. There are 13 residues in the CDR3. Per germline, CDR1 LNHDA and CDR2 SQIVND (reference sequence).

This chain connects TRBV6-5 to TRBJ1-1; TRBD1 is a possible D gene (5 bases). With 6 bases removed from V and 0 bases from J, the gap between germline ends came to 11 bases. CDR3 length equals 14 residues. The V gene's germline CDR1 is MNHEY and CDR2 SVGAGI. CDR3 loop: CASSETDMNTEAFF. CDR3 sequence (DNA): TGTGCCAGCAGCGAGACAGACATGAACACTGAAGCTTTCTTT.

The V and J genes are TRBV10-3 and TRBJ1-6, with unresolved D. In germline, CDR1 is ENHRY, CDR2 SYGVKD. V shed 10 bases and J shed 2 bases, with 12 bases lying between them. The CDR3 is 14 residues long. The CDR3 nucleotides are TGTGCCACCCGCACAGTAACCTATAATTCACCCCTCCACTTT. It codes for CATRTVTYNSPLHF.

The CDR3 DNA reads TGTGCCAGCAGCTTAAACAGGGCGTCCTACAATGAGCAGTTCTTC. Its translation: CASSLNRASYNEQFF. The chain couples TRBV11-3 to TRBJ2-1; weak D call: TRBD1 (6 bases). The germline V gene has CDR1 SGHNT and CDR2 YENEEA. CDR3 length equals 15 residues. V was pared by 2 bases and J by 1 base, with 9 bases between.

This chain's CDR3 is CASSLATGGYYEQYF. The DNA of the CDR3 is TGTGCCAGCAGCTTGGCGACAGGGGGGTACTACGAGCAGTACTTC. The rearrangement uses TRBV5-5 and TRBJ2-7, with 9 positions matching TRBD1. Germline assignment: CDR1 SGHKS and CDR2 YYEKEE (reference sequence). After removal of 0 bases from V and 3 bases from J, the junction contained 4 bases not matched to a gene. This CDR3 comprises 15 residues.

This clone turned up a few times. The chain employs TRBV29-1 and TRBJ1-1; D gene ambiguous. Germline V CDR1 and CDR2: SQVTM, ANQGSEA. This CDR3 is built from 11 residues. V lost 5 bases and J lost 1, with 5 bases in between. CDR3 region: CSVNRNTEAFF. Here the CDR3 DNA reads TGCAGCGTTAACCGGAACACTGAAGCTTTCTTT.